These 5 T cell receptor beta chains were all obtained from the same sample, sequenced in a study of blood T cell repertoires in COVID-19. Profiled with immunoSEQ multiplex PCR; TCRdb holds only in-frame clones, not every one. The data contain 130,000 or so clones, roughly 77% of them singletons. Sequenced input: peripheral blood. The receptor source for this set is a woman in her seventies with COVID-19, enrolled during active disease.

V gene TRBV11-3 combines with J gene TRBJ2-7; D not resolved. Germline lookup yields CDR1 SGHNT and CDR2 YENEEA. The CDR3 runs 13 residues. Trimming took off 3 bases at V and 1 base at J, with 7 bases between the two ends. Here the CDR3 DNA reads TGTGCCAGCAGCTTTTTTCTATCCTACGAGCAGTACTTC. Translated, it gives CASSFFLSYEQYF.

This clone was seen a single time. V is TRBV25-1 and J is TRBJ2-7, with a weak D call TRBD1 (5 bases). This CDR3 contains 12 residues. Trimming pared 10 bases from V and 3 bases from J, leaving 13 bases between. From germline, CDR1 is MGHDK and CDR2 SYGVNS. CDR3 nucleotides: TGTGCCACCTCCAGGGATTTCTACGAGCAGTACTTC. It yields the protein CATSRDFYEQYF.

The chain recombines TRBV14 with TRBJ2-2; 9 bases fit TRBD1. V lost 4 bases and J lost 1; bases outside the gene matches: 10. Germline CDR1 is SGHDN and CDR2 is FVKESK. The CDR3 totals 18 residues. The CDR3 DNA is TGTGCCAGCAGCCCCCGCCGGGGACAGGGAAAGAACACCGGGGAGCTGTTTTTT. Amino acids: CASSPRRGQGKNTGELFF. Full variable domain (missing parts from reference TRBV14 and TRBJ2-2): EAGVTQFPSHSVIEKGQTVTLRCDPISGHDNLYWYRRVMGKEIKFLLHFVKESKQDESGMPNNRFLAERTGGTYSTLKVQPAELEDSGVYFCASSPRRGQGKNTGELFFGEGSRLTVL.

The chain couples TRBV5-1 to TRBJ2-3, with a possible D match to TRBD2 (6 bases). CDR3 length: 14 residues. The V end was cut by 4 bases, the J end by 1 base, with 10 bases between. The germline gives CDR1 SGHRS, CDR2 YFSETQ. The CDR3 DNA reads as TGCGCCAGCAGCCCCGGGACTCGCACAGATACGCAGTATTTT. It specifies CASSPGTRTDTQYF.

This clone was counted a few times. This chain links TRBV3-1 (or the pseudogene TRBV3-2) with TRBJ2-1, with 11 bases fitting TRBD2. V dropped 4 bases and J dropped 13; count of bases not matched to a gene: 9. The CDR3 contains 14 residues. Germline CDR1 and CDR2: LGHDT and YNNKEL (reference sequence). The CDR3 sequence is CASSPTSGVSSQFF. The CDR3 coding sequence is TGTGCCAGCAGCCCGACTAGCGGGGTTAGCAGTCAGTTCTTC.